This record concerns one T cell receptor (beta chain) sequence. Its antigen remains unidentified. The CDR3 consists of 13 residues. Trimming cost V 4 bases and J 8 bases, with 15 bases left between them. Germline V gene data show CDR1 as SGHRS and CDR2 as YFSETQ. TCRdb reanalysed the reads using MiXCR and keeps one entry per CDR3 protein. The sample includes 65,000 to 80,000 distinct CDR3 sequences, less than 25% of them seen just once. The data belong to a study of type 1 regulatory T cells. Study-wide background: This in vitro CD4 product, T-allo10, is enriched for Tr1 cells and alloantigen-specific. Study-wide results and limits: Tr1 cells had a more restricted TCR repertoire than non-Tr1 cells.

This clonotype was sampled from a human donor in good health. This rearrangement joins TRBV5-1 to TRBJ1-2; D possibly corresponds to TRBD1 (6 bases). The specimen was cultured type 1 regulatory T (Tr1) cells, either the whole culture or a sorted fraction (not recorded which). The DNA for the CDR3 is TGCGCCAGCAGCAAAACAGGGATAGACGGCTACACCTTC. Translation: CASSKTGIDGYTF.